This entry lists 11 T cell receptor beta chains sequenced from one sample in a study of blood T cell repertoires in COVID-19. Repertoires were generated with immunoSEQ multiplex PCR, while TCRdb's copy carries only in-frame clones and drops some. The table has about 330,000 clones, roughly 89% seen once. The specimen was peripheral blood. These receptors came from a man younger than 40 with COVID-19, enrolled during active disease.

The V call is TRBV18, the J call TRBJ2-5; 7 bases line up with TRBD2. Looked up from germline, CDR1 is KGHSH and CDR2 is LQKENI. V dropped 1 base and J dropped 1; count of bases not matched to a gene: 3. The CDR3 sequence is 15 residues long. CDR3 in DNA: TGTGCCAGCTCACCACGGGGCGGGAGCCAAGAGACCCAGTACTTC. Its translation is CASSPRGGSQETQYF.

In this sample, this clone turned up a few times. Written as DNA, the CDR3 is TGTGCCAGCAGCTTATCAGGAGGGGGCCTGGAGCCCCAGCATTTT. Its protein is CASSLSGGGLEPQHF. The rearrangement links TRBV7-9 to TRBJ1-5, with 7 bases lining up with TRBD1. CDR1 SEHNR and CDR2 FQNEAQ come from the germline V gene (reference sequence). J lost 8 bases, V lost 2 bases, and 9 bases had no gene match. This CDR3 contains 15 residues.

This sequence joins TRBV4-2 and TRBJ2-7; maybe TRBD2 (5 bases). This CDR3 region has 14 residues. Per the germline V gene, CDR1 is LGHNA and CDR2 is YNFKEQ. The germline V and J ends were trimmed by 4 bases and 0 bases, with 10 bases remaining between them. This CDR3 reads CASSPSFPSYEQYF. Written as DNA, the CDR3 is TGTGCCAGCAGCCCTAGCTTTCCCTCCTACGAGCAGTACTTC.

J is TRBJ1-1 and V is TRBV7-3; perhaps TRBD1 as D (6 bases). This CDR3 spans 13 amino acids. Germline V gives CDR1 SGHTA, CDR2 FQGTGA. Trimming shortened V by 4 bases and J by 1 base, and 7 bases separated the two germline ends. The CDR3 nucleotides are TGTGCCAGCAGCTCGGGACAGAACACTGAAGCTTTCTTT. Protein product: CASSSGQNTEAFF. Supplemented by reference TRBV7-3 and TRBJ1-1, the full variable domain reads GAGVSQTPSNKVTEKGKYVELRCDPISGHTALYWYRQSLGQGPEFLIYFQGTGAADDSGLPNDRFFAVRPEGSVSTLKIQRTERGDSAVYLCASSSGQNTEAFFGQGTRLTVV.

The chain joins TRBV7-2 to TRBJ2-5; 9 bases are shared with TRBD2. The CDR3 consists of 15 residues. Germline trimming cut 3 bases from V and 5 bases from J; bases unmatched to any gene: 7. Germline V CDR1 and CDR2: SGHTA, FQGNSA. The CDR3: CASSFLAGYPETQYF. The DNA for the CDR3 is TGTGCCAGCAGCTTTCTAGCGGGGTACCCCGAGACCCAGTACTTC.

There are a few counts of this clone. The chain links TRBV5-4 to TRBJ2-5; 12 nucleotides line up with TRBD1. This CDR3 spans 16 amino acids. Trimming at V came to 6 bases and at J to 5 bases, leaving 11 bases not matched to a gene. Germline V gene lookup returns CDR1 SGHNT and CDR2 YYREEE (reference sequence). CDR3 loop: CASIQGGQGAYETQYF. For the CDR3, the DNA is TGTGCCAGCATTCAGGGGGGACAGGGGGCGTACGAGACCCAGTACTTC.

V is TRBV7-2 and J is TRBJ2-7; 8 positions match TRBD2. The germline V gene has CDR1 SGHTA and CDR2 FQGNSA. The trim removed 4 bases at V and 3 bases at J, leaving 5 bases unmatched. This CDR3 is built from 14 residues. In DNA form, the CDR3 reads TGTGCCAGCAGCTCCGCCGGGACTAGCTACGAGCAGTACTTC. Its protein product is CASSSAGTSYEQYF.

The chain is built from TRBV5-5 and TRBJ2-1; 10 nucleotides line up with TRBD2. Germline CDR1 reads SGHKS; CDR2 reads YYEKEE (reference sequence). Unmatched junction bases numbered 6, after V lost 2 bases and J lost 7 bases. The CDR3 loop spans 15 amino acids. CDR3 sequence: CASSLELAGMNEQFF. The CDR3 coding sequence is TGTGCCAGCAGCTTAGAACTAGCGGGAATGAATGAGCAGTTCTTC.

The chain links TRBV9 to TRBJ2-7; D is possibly TRBD1 (6 bases). Looked up from germline, CDR1 is SGDLS and CDR2 is YYNGEE. There are 15 residues in the CDR3. Trimming removed 0 bases from V and 1 base from J, with 11 bases in between. In DNA, the CDR3 is TGTGCCAGCAGCGTAGACCCAGGGGCTTCCTACGAGCAGTACTTC. Its protein product is CASSVDPGASYEQYF. The whole variable domain, remainder taken from reference TRBV9 and TRBJ2-7, is DSGVTQTPKHLITATGQRVTLRCSPRSGDLSVYWYQQSLDQGLQFLIQYYNGEERAKGNILERFSAQQFPDLHSELNLSSLELGDSALYFCASSVDPGASYEQYFGPGTRLTVT.

The V and J genes are TRBV6-5 and TRBJ2-5, with D possibly matching TRBD2 (6 bases). The CDR3 has 11 residues. Germline CDR1 and CDR2: MNHEY and SVGAGI. Trimming cost V 7 bases and J 4 bases, with 7 bases left between them. The CDR3: CASTSAETQYF. The CDR3, as DNA: TGTGCCAGCACTAGCGCAGAGACCCAGTACTTC.

This clone was seen once. The chain joins TRBV28 to TRBJ2-1; D may be TRBD2 (6 bases). The CDR3 has 16 amino acids. Germline CDR1 is MDHEN and CDR2 is SYDVKM. The ends were cut back, 3 bases at V and 5 bases at J, with 17 bases in the middle. The CDR3 is CASSLGGAGSNNEQFF. CDR3 DNA sequence: TGTGCCAGCAGTTTGGGTGGGGCGGGATCGAACAATGAGCAGTTCTTC.